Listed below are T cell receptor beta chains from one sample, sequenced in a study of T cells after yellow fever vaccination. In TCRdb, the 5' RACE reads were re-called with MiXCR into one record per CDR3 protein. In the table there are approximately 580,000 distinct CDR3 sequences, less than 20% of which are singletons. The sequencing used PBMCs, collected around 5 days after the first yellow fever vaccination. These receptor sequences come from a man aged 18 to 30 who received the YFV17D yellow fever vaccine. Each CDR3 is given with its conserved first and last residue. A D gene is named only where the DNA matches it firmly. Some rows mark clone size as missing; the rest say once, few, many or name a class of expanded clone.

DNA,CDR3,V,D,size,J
TGTGCCTGCAGCTTGGCGGGGGGAGAGACCCAGTACTTC,CACSLAGGETQYF,TRBV11-2,TRBD2,NA,TRBJ2-5
TGCGCCAGCAGTCAAGGGACAGGGAAGTCTGAAGCTTTCTTT,CASSQGTGKSEAFF,TRBV23-1,TRBD1,once,TRBJ1-1
TGTGCCAGCAGCTTACCCGGGTGGTCCAACACCGGGGAGCTGTTTTTT,CASSLPGWSNTGELFF,TRBV7-2,NA,NA,TRBJ2-2
TGTGCCAGCGGCGTAACTAATGAAAAACTGTTTTTT,CASGVTNEKLFF,TRBV5-6,NA,few,TRBJ1-4
TGTGCCAGCAGCCTAACTAGCGGGGGCGGAGATGAGCAGTTCTTC,CASSLTSGGGDEQFF,TRBV5-4,TRBD2,few,TRBJ2-1
TGCAGCCCCTTTTCTGAGACCCAGTACTTC,CSPFSETQYF,TRBV20-1,NA,NA,TRBJ2-5
TGCGCCAGCGGCCTAGGGACCGAAAAAGAGACCCAGTACTTC,CASGLGTEKETQYF,TRBV5-1,NA,few,TRBJ2-5
TGTGCCAGCAGCTTAGACAGGGACTCCTTCGAGCAGTTCTTC,CASSLDRDSFEQFF,TRBV7-7,NA,many,TRBJ2-1
TGTGCCAGCAGCCAAGAGACAGGGGGCTTTGACACTGAAGCTTTCTTT,CASSQETGGFDTEAFF,TRBV4-2,TRBD1,NA,TRBJ1-1
TGTGCCAGCAGTCAAGGGACAGGGGGAGGATATGTGAGCAATCAGCCCCAGCATTTT,CASSQGTGGGYVSNQPQHF,TRBV27,TRBD1,few,TRBJ1-5
TGTGCCAGCAGCGATACACGGGAAGGAGAGCAGTACTTC,CASSDTREGEQYF,TRBV7-3,NA,few,TRBJ2-7
TGCGCCAGCAGCCAAGATGCAGGACAGGGGACCACCGGGGAGCTGTTTTTT,CASSQDAGQGTTGELFF,TRBV4-3,TRBD1,few,TRBJ2-2
TGCGCCAGCAGCCAACTAGCGGGGGACACCGGGGAGCTGTTTTTT,CASSQLAGDTGELFF,TRBV5-1,TRBD2,few,TRBJ2-2
TGTGCCAGTTCTGGTGGCGGAGGCACATACGAGCAGTACTTC,CASSGGGGTYEQYF,TRBV19,NA,NA,TRBJ2-7
TGTGCCTGGACACCCCGGGGGGTTGGGGACGAGCAGTACTTC,CAWTPRGVGDEQYF,TRBV30,TRBD2,few,TRBJ2-7
TGTGCCAGCAGGAAGGAGGCGGGGGGGCTTCTCCCCACAGATACGCAGTATTTT,CASRKEAGGLLPTDTQYF,TRBV4-2,TRBD2,NA,TRBJ2-3
TGCAGCGTTGGGATTTTAGCGGGGGAGCAGTTCTTC,CSVGILAGEQFF,TRBV29-1,TRBD2,NA,TRBJ2-1
TGTGCCAGCAGTTTTACGTCGACAGGGTTTGTCGAAGCTTTCTTT,CASSFTSTGFVEAFF,TRBV6-5,TRBD1,NA,TRBJ1-1
TGCGCCAGCAGCCAAACTACTGGAAACACCATATATTTT,CASSQTTGNTIYF,TRBV4-3,NA,NA,TRBJ1-3
TGTGCCAGCAGCTTAGAAGGCAGGGGCTACACTGAAGCTTTCTTT,CASSLEGRGYTEAFF,TRBV7-6,NA,NA,TRBJ1-1
TGTGCCAGCAGCTACAACACAGCCTCGAACACCGGGGAGCTGTTTTTT,CASSYNTASNTGELFF,TRBV7-3,NA,NA,TRBJ2-2
TGTGCCAGCAGACAGGGGGAAAACAATGAGCAGTTCTTC,CASRQGENNEQFF,TRBV6-1,TRBD1,NA,TRBJ2-1
TGCGCCAGCAGCCAAGGCAGGGCTCAGGACGTCCAAGAGACCCAGTACTTC,CASSQGRAQDVQETQYF,TRBV4-1,NA,few,TRBJ2-5
TGTGCCAGCATACAACAGGGGGGAGATGGCTACACCTTC,CASIQQGGDGYTF,TRBV7-2,TRBD1,NA,TRBJ1-2
TGCGCCAGCAGCAGCCAGGACAGCGTGGAAACTTTCTTT,CASSSQDSVETFF,TRBV4-1,NA,few,TRBJ1-1
TGTGCCAGCTCGGAAACTTCTACCTACGAGCAGTACTTC,CASSETSTYEQYF,TRBV18,NA,NA,TRBJ2-7
TGCGCCAGCAGCCCATATCTCAGCACCGCTCTGGACAATGAGCAGTTCTTC,CASSPYLSTALDNEQFF,TRBV5-1,NA,NA,TRBJ2-1
TGTGCCAGCAGTTCCTCTGCGGGGGGTCTAGATACGCAGTATTTT,CASSSSAGGLDTQYF,TRBV6-2/TRBV6-3,TRBD2,few,TRBJ2-3
TGTGCCATCAGTGCAGGAAACACCATATATTTT,CAISAGNTIYF,TRBV10-3,NA,NA,TRBJ1-3
TGTGCCAGCAGCTTAACGAGGTCAGATACGCAGTATTTT,CASSLTRSDTQYF,TRBV7-2,NA,few,TRBJ2-3
TGTGCCAGCCAGCGGGGGAGCTCCTACAATGAGCAGTTCTTC,CASQRGSSYNEQFF,TRBV14,TRBD2,few,TRBJ2-1
TGTGCCAGCAGTTTAGTCGGGAGGCAAGAGACCCAGTACTTC,CASSLVGRQETQYF,TRBV28,TRBD2,NA,TRBJ2-5
TGCAGTGGTCGCCCGGGACAGGCAAACACCATATATTTT,CSGRPGQANTIYF,TRBV20-1,TRBD1,NA,TRBJ1-3
TGTGCCAGCAGTCCACATGGCTTCTCCTACAATGAGCAGTTCTTC,CASSPHGFSYNEQFF,TRBV28,NA,few,TRBJ2-1
TGCGCCAGCACCTCCCAGCCCCTAGGGGGACTCTCGAACACCGGGGAGCTGTTTTTT,CASTSQPLGGLSNTGELFF,TRBV4-3,NA,NA,TRBJ2-2
TGTGCCATCACAGGGGATGGGTTTGAGACCCAGTACTTC,CAITGDGFETQYF,TRBV10-3,NA,NA,TRBJ2-5
TGTGCCAGCAGCTTCCCGGACAGTCGATCCTACGAGCAGTACTTC,CASSFPDSRSYEQYF,TRBV5-6,NA,few,TRBJ2-7
TGCGCCAGCAGCCAAGGGTGGACCGGTGGGGGCTATGGCTACACCTTC,CASSQGWTGGGYGYTF,TRBV4-3,NA,many,TRBJ1-2
TGTGCCAGCTCACCAGGGACGGCCGGTACGGACACCTTC,CASSPGTAGTDTF,TRBV18,NA,few,TRBJ1-2